The 29 T cell receptor beta chains below were found in one sample sequenced in a study of cytomegalovirus exposure and HLA in healthy donors. PCR employed 60 Vbeta and 13 Jbeta primers. Sequenced by immunoSEQ multiplex PCR; TCRdb stores in-frame clones only, minus some. Of fewer than 200,000 clones in the sample, approximately 80% were seen once. The sample taken for sequencing was PBMCs. Receptor source: a man aged 55-75 years in good health and CMV-seronegative.

The chain is built from TRBV5-8 and TRBJ1-1, with D uncertain. The germline gives CDR1 SGHTS, CDR2 YDEGEE. Trimming stripped 7 bases from V and 1 base from J, with 11 bases between. This CDR3 is 13 amino acids long. This CDR3 is CASETPRNTEAFF. The CDR3 coding sequence is TGTGCCAGCGAAACTCCTCGGAACACTGAAGCTTTCTTT.

The V call is TRBV18, the J call TRBJ1-1; 8 nucleotides match TRBD1. This CDR3 has 18 residues. Germline-derived CDR1 and CDR2 are KGHSH and LQKENI. J was trimmed by 2 bases and V by 1 base; bases with no gene match: 12. CDR3 protein: CASSPRRNRDRLNTEAFF. The DNA for the CDR3 is TGTGCCAGCTCACCACGGCGAAACCGGGACAGGCTAAACACTGAAGCTTTCTTT.

The genes are TRBV11-3 and TRBJ2-2; 10 nucleotides align to TRBD1. Unmatched junction bases numbered 10, after V lost 5 bases and J lost 7 bases. The CDR3 has 16 amino acids. In germline, CDR1 is SGHNT, CDR2 YENEEA. The CDR3 coding sequence is TGTGCCAGCAGCCACCGACAGGGGGCGATGGGCGGGGAGCTGTTTTTT. Translated: CASSHRQGAMGGELFF.

This clone was counted only a few times. The V call is TRBV2, the J call TRBJ2-3, with TRBD2 identical over 8 bases. J lost 6 bases, V lost 8 bases, and 10 bases had no gene match. Germline CDR1 SNHLY, CDR2 FYNNEI. This CDR3 region has 14 residues. The CDR3 reads CASGAGGLWDTQYF. In DNA, the CDR3 is TGTGCCAGCGGGGCGGGGGGCCTTTGGGATACGCAGTATTTT.

The rearrangement links TRBV19 to TRBJ1-6; D call uncertain. The CDR3 runs to 15 residues. The V gene lost 3 bases and the J gene lost 5 bases, with 11 bases spanning the gap. CDR1 LNHDA and CDR2 SQIVND come from the germline V gene (reference sequence). CDR3 bases: TGTGCCAGTAGTATTCGTCCCCGGGATAATTCACCCCTCCACTTT. Protein: CASSIRPRDNSPLHF.

V and J are TRBV28 and TRBJ2-7; 7 nucleotides line up with TRBD1. The CDR3 covers 14 residues. Germline CDR1 is MDHEN and CDR2 is SYDVKM. V shed 6 bases and J 9 bases; nucleotides not matched to a gene: 14. The CDR3 loop is CASSPATGVGGQYF. The CDR3 DNA sequence: TGTGCCAGCAGCCCTGCCACAGGGGTTGGCGGGCAGTACTTC.

This clone was recorded once. The genes are TRBV5-1 and TRBJ2-3; 9 bases align to TRBD2. V shed 6 bases and J 3 bases; nucleotides not matched to a gene: 8. Germline V gives CDR1 SGHRS, CDR2 YFSETQ. This CDR3 spans 15 amino acids. The CDR3 DNA reads as TGCGCCAGCATGCAGGCGGGAGGGCCGACAGATACGCAGTATTTT. Translated, it gives CASMQAGGPTDTQYF.

The V gene is TRBV7-9, the J gene TRBJ1-1; a possible D gene is TRBD1 (6 bases). Germline V lookup: CDR1 SEHNR, CDR2 FQNEAQ (reference sequence). The V end lost 1 base, the J end lost 3 bases, and 21 bases lay between the germline ends. The CDR3 contains 18 residues. The CDR3 sequence: CASSLGARGRGADTEAFF. The DNA for the CDR3 is TGTGCCAGCAGCTTAGGGGCCAGGGGCAGGGGTGCGGACACTGAAGCTTTCTTT.

V usage is TRBV15 and J usage is TRBJ1-4; D not resolved. The V end lost 3 bases, the J end lost 0 bases, and 11 bases lay between the germline ends. Germline CDR1 reads LNHNV; CDR2 reads YYDKDF (reference sequence). The CDR3 is 16 residues long. The CDR3 sequence is CATSRALFATNEKLFF. In nucleotides, the CDR3 is TGTGCCACCAGCAGGGCCCTTTTTGCAACTAATGAAAAACTGTTTTTT.

The genes are TRBV18 and TRBJ1-1; weak D call: TRBD1 (6 bases). CDR1 is KGHSH and CDR2 is LQKENI in the germline V gene. This CDR3 has 15 residues. Trimming removed 3 bases at V and 6 bases at J, with 17 bases between. The CDR3 DNA reads as TGTGCCAGCTCACCGGGGGCTGTTGTGCTCTCTGAAGCTTTCTTT. As protein: CASSPGAVVLSEAFF.

The J gene is TRBJ2-7, the V gene TRBV27; 8 bases fit TRBD2. In germline, CDR1 is MNHEY, CDR2 SMNVEV (reference sequence). Trimming at V came to 5 bases and at J to 4 bases, leaving 10 bases not matched to a gene. The CDR3 runs 15 residues. In nucleotides, the CDR3 is TGTGCCAGCAGTCCCGTAGCGGGGCGTCCTTACGAGCAGTACTTC. Its translation is CASSPVAGRPYEQYF.

V is TRBV28 and J is TRBJ1-2; no definite D call. CDR1 and CDR2 (germline): MDHEN, SYDVKM. This CDR3 contains 13 residues. V shed 6 bases and J shed 7 bases, with 15 bases lying between them. The CDR3 protein is CASRTIKMGGYTF. CDR3 DNA: TGTGCCAGCAGGACAATCAAAATGGGTGGCTACACCTTC.

V is TRBV19 and J is TRBJ1-6, with D hard to call. CDR3 size: 14 residues. The V end was cut by 3 bases, the J end by 7 bases, with 10 bases between. The germline V gene has CDR1 LNHDA and CDR2 SQIVND (reference sequence). The CDR3 DNA sequence: TGTGCCAGTAGTATCGCGGTAGAAAATTCACCCCTCCACTTT. As protein: CASSIAVENSPLHF.

With regard to this clone: This sample also contains other DNA sequences that code for the same CDR3. J is TRBJ2-7 and V is TRBV29-1; TRBD1 matches at 12 bases. J was trimmed by 4 bases and V by 6 bases; bases with no gene match: 1. The CDR3 consists of 12 residues. Germline V gives CDR1 SQVTM, CDR2 ANQGSEA. The CDR3 protein is CSVGQGAYEQYF. The CDR3 DNA is TGCAGCGTGGGACAGGGGGCTTACGAGCAGTACTTC.

The chain carries TRBV29-1 and TRBJ2-7, with 7 bases matching TRBD2. This CDR3 is 14 amino acids long. Unmatched junction bases numbered 9, after V lost 4 bases and J lost 3 bases. From germline, CDR1 is SQVTM and CDR2 ANQGSEA. The CDR3 sequence: CSVVPGGWDYEQYF. DNA for the CDR3: TGCAGCGTTGTTCCCGGGGGGTGGGACTACGAGCAGTACTTC.

The chain carries TRBV5-6 and TRBJ2-5, with TRBD1 identical over 9 bases. The CDR3 contains 14 residues. After removal of 3 bases from V and 5 bases from J, the junction contained 5 bases not matched to a gene. Germline CDR1 SGHDT, CDR2 YYEEEE. This CDR3 is CASSSTGGRETQYF. The CDR3 nucleotides read TGTGCCAGCAGCTCTACAGGGGGCCGGGAGACCCAGTACTTC.

The chain recombines TRBV14 with TRBJ1-2, with unresolved D. The V gene's germline CDR1 is SGHDN and CDR2 FVKESK. The CDR3 has 13 amino acids. Trimming pared 2 bases from V and 8 bases from J, leaving 12 bases between. The CDR3 here is CASSQYLYKGYTF. CDR3 in DNA: TGTGCCAGCAGCCAATATCTATATAAGGGCTACACCTTC.

The V call is TRBV5-1, the J call TRBJ2-7; 10 bases fit TRBD2. This CDR3 has 15 amino acids. The V segment lost 0 bases and the J segment 2 bases; nucleotides outside the gene matches: 2. Germline V CDR1 and CDR2: SGHRS, YFSETQ. This chain's CDR3 is CASSLEAGGAYEQYF. For the CDR3, the DNA is TGCGCCAGCAGCTTGGAAGCGGGGGGGGCCTACGAGCAGTACTTC.

This rearrangement joins TRBV30 to TRBJ1-5; D perhaps matches TRBD1 (5 bases). The CDR3 spans 14 residues. Trimming took 0 bases from V and 5 from J, leaving 11 bases between them. Germline V lookup: CDR1 GTSNPN, CDR2 SVGIG (reference sequence). The CDR3 DNA is TGTGCCTGGAGTGTATCAGGGCCGCATCAGCCCCAGCATTTT. It encodes CAWSVSGPHQPQHF.

This clone was found once. The chain combines TRBV29-1 with TRBJ1-3, with TRBD1 matching 8 bases. CDR1 and CDR2 (germline): SQVTM, ANQGSEA. The CDR3 is 11 amino acids. V lost 7 bases, J lost 7 bases, and 3 bases stayed unmatched. The CDR3 region has the DNA TGCAGCGGCTACAGGGGGAACACCATATATTTT. It yields the protein CSGYRGNTIYF.

V gene TRBV21-1 combines with J gene TRBJ2-3; the table's D call, TRBD2, has no DNA check behind it. TRBV21-1 is marked as a pseudogene. The length of the CDR3 is 12 residues. As DNA, the CDR3 is TGTGCCAGCAGCAAGCACGGGTACACGCAGTATTTT. Residues: CASSKHGYTQYF.

The V call is TRBV18, the J call TRBJ2-6, with D hard to call. V lost 0 bases to trimming and J lost 4 bases, with 10 bases between them. Looked up from germline, CDR1 is KGHSH and CDR2 is LQKENI. CDR3 length equals 16 residues. The CDR3 is CASSPPTVSGANVLTF. The CDR3 bases are TGTGCCAGCTCACCACCCACAGTTTCCGGGGCCAACGTCCTGACTTTC.

Only a few counts were recorded for this clone. V is TRBV27 and J is TRBJ2-1, with a tentative D call TRBD1 (6 bases). Trimming removed 5 bases at V and 13 bases at J, with 15 bases between. From germline, CDR1 is MNHEY and CDR2 SMNVEV (reference sequence). The CDR3 covers 12 residues. CDR3 region: CASSTQTGGQFF. The CDR3 DNA is TGTGCCAGCAGTACCCAGACAGGAGGCCAGTTCTTC.

The rearrangement links TRBV6-6 to TRBJ2-7; 13 positions agree with TRBD2. CDR1 and CDR2 from the germline V gene are MNHNY and SVGAGI (reference sequence). Trimming at V came to 6 bases and at J to 5 bases, leaving 7 bases not matched to a gene. This CDR3 region has 15 residues. For the CDR3, the DNA is TGTGCCAGCAGCAGGACTAGCGGGAGCATCCACGAGCAGTACTTC. This gives the protein CASSRTSGSIHEQYF.

The CDR3 sequence: CASRSGRASNEQFF. As DNA, the CDR3 is TGTGCCAGCCGTAGCGGGAGGGCCTCTAATGAGCAGTTCTTC. The chain joins TRBV19 to TRBJ2-1; 11 positions agree with TRBD2. Losses at the gene ends were 9 bases for V and 7 bases for J; bases not matched to a gene: 8. Germline CDR1 and CDR2: LNHDA and SQIVND (reference sequence). The CDR3 loop spans 14 amino acids. The whole variable domain, filled in from reference TRBV19 and TRBJ2-1, reads DGGITQSPKYLFRKEGQNVTLSCEQNLNHDAMYWYRQDPGQGLRLIYYSQIVNDFQKGDIAEGYSVSREKKESFPLTVTSAQKNPTAFYLCASRSGRASNEQFFGPGTRLTVL.

The genes are TRBV2 and TRBJ2-1, with D possibly TRBD2 on 6 matching bases. The germline CDR1 and CDR2 sequences are SNHLY and FYNNEI. The CDR3 spans 15 residues. The ends were cut back, 6 bases at V and 3 bases at J, with 15 bases in the middle. The DNA for the CDR3 is TGTGCCAGCAGGCCGATGGGGGGTAACTACAATGAGCAGTTCTTC. It yields the protein CASRPMGGNYNEQFF.

Details on this clone: Compared with germline, one end of the junction differs, possibly owing to a read error. This chain links TRBV18 with TRBJ1-5, with 10 bases matching TRBD1. This CDR3 region has 16 residues. The germline gives CDR1 KGHSH, CDR2 LQKENI. The CDR3, as DNA: TGTGCCAGCTCACTCGCCTCGACAGGGGGCAACCAGCCCCAGCATTTT. Its protein is CASSLASTGGNQPQHF. Complete variable domain (other parts from reference TRBV18 and TRBJ1-5): NAGVMQNPRHLVRRRGQEARLRCSPMKGHSHVYWYRQLPEEGLKFMVYLQKENIIDESGMPKERFSAEFPKEGPSILRIQQVVRGDSAAYFCASSLASTGGNQPQHFGDGTRLSIL.

This clone was detected only once. V usage is TRBV4-1 and J usage is TRBJ1-3; D gene ambiguous. The CDR3 extends over 17 amino acids. Germline V gene lookup returns CDR1 MGHRA and CDR2 YSYEKL. Trimming removed 0 bases at V and 1 base at J, with 13 bases between. The CDR3 DNA follows: TGCGCCAGCAGCCAAGATGGGCCCGGGAAATCTGGAAACACCATATATTTT. This codes for CASSQDGPGKSGNTIYF.

The gene calls are TRBV27 and TRBJ2-3; D call uncertain. Germline-derived CDR1 and CDR2 are MNHEY and SMNVEV (reference sequence). The CDR3 length is 13 residues. V lost 3 bases, J lost 1 base, and 5 bases lay in between. CDR3 residues: CASSFLGTDTQYF. The CDR3 DNA sequence: TGTGCCAGCAGTTTCCTAGGCACAGATACGCAGTATTTT.